The rows below give T cell receptor beta chains drawn from one sample of a study of PD-1 blockade in mismatch repair-deficient tumors. Generated by immunoSEQ multiplex PCR, the TCRdb table keeps only in-frame clones and is missing some. The data contain 30,000 to 45,000 clones, approximately 88% of them singletons. The sequenced sample was PBMCs, obtained less than 40 weeks after starting pembrolizumab. These receptor sequences come from an adult with mismatch repair-deficient cancer. CDR3s include the opening cysteine and the closing phenylalanine or tryptophan. A D gene is named only where the DNA matches it firmly. Size values are once, few and many counts, or a class for expanded clones, and some rows have none.

TRBV7-2	TRBD2	.	TRBJ2-1	TGTGCCAGCAGCTTACGGGGGGTGGGCCGGTCCTACAATGAGCAGTTCTTC	CASSLRGVGRSYNEQFF
TRBV18	TRBD2	.	TRBJ2-7	TGTGCCAGCTCACCAGGACCGCTCGGGGAGGGGCAGTACTTC	CASSPGPLGEGQYF
TRBV6-6	.	once	TRBJ2-1	TGTGCCAGCAGTTACTCGACTAGTAGTGAGCAGTTCTTC	CASSYSTSSEQFF
TRBV4-1	.	.	TRBJ1-4	TGCGCCAGCAGCCCAAGTATTTTTAGTCGGGTGGGTGAAAAACTGTTTTTT	CASSPSIFSRVGEKLFF
TRBV9	TRBD2	.	TRBJ2-3	TGTGCCAGCAGCGTAGTTAGCGGGAGCACAGATACGCAGTATTTT	CASSVVSGSTDTQYF
TRBV6-6	.	.	TRBJ2-3	TGTGCCAGCACCCCCGCTCGTACTGGTTTGGATACGCAGTATTTT	CASTPARTGLDTQYF
TRBV27	TRBD2	.	TRBJ2-7	TGTGCCAGCAGTCTCGGACTAGCGGTCTACGAGCAGTACTTC	CASSLGLAVYEQYF
TRBV28	.	.	TRBJ2-1	TGTGCCAGCAAAGCAGGGAATGAGCAGTTCTTC	CASKAGNEQFF
TRBV11-2	.	once	TRBJ2-1	TGTGCCAGCACCACAGGGAACCCCTACAATGAGCAGTTCTTC	CASTTGNPYNEQFF
TRBV27	.	.	TRBJ2-3	TGTGCCAGCAGTTTATGGGCAGCAACCACAGATACGCAGTATTTT	CASSLWAATTDTQYF
TRBV7-3	TRBD2	.	TRBJ2-3	TGTGCCAGCAGCCTCCCTATAGCGGGAGGACCAGATACGCAGTATTTT	CASSLPIAGGPDTQYF
TRBV28	.	.	TRBJ1-1	TGTGCCAGCAGTCCCTCAGGTAGTGTGAACACTGAAGCTTTCTTT	CASSPSGSVNTEAFF
TRBV5-5	.	.	TRBJ2-1	TGTGCCAGCAGCTTGGGTAACAATGAGCAGTTCTTC	CASSLGNNEQFF
TRBV30	TRBD1	.	TRBJ2-1	TGTGCCTGGAGCCCAGCGACAGGGGTGGCCTACAATGAGCAGTTCTTC	CAWSPATGVAYNEQFF
TRBV7-6	TRBD2	.	TRBJ2-7	TGTGCCAGCAGCTTAGGTCCCGGCGGGACTAGCGGGAGAAGGGGGCAGTACTTC	CASSLGPGGTSGRRGQYF
TRBV9	TRBD2	.	TRBJ2-1	TGTGCCAGCAGCCTAGCGGGAGGCTTTCGGTCGCAGTTCTTC	CASSLAGGFRSQFF
TRBV10-3	TRBD1	.	TRBJ2-1	TGTGCCAAGACCCGACAGGGTAGCTCCTACAATGAGCAGTTCTTC	CAKTRQGSSYNEQFF
TRBV5-1	TRBD1	.	TRBJ1-6	TGCGCCAGCAGCCGACAGGGAAGGGATAATTCACCCCTCCACTTT	CASSRQGRDNSPLHF
TRBV6-5	TRBD1	few	TRBJ2-7	TGTGCCAGCAGCAGTTATACCGGGACAGGCTACGAGCAGTACTTC	CASSSYTGTGYEQYF
TRBV19	.	.	TRBJ1-6	TGTGCCAGTAGTATGGGACTGCAGGGATCACCCCTCCACTTT	CASSMGLQGSPLHF
TRBV20-1	.	.	TRBJ2-3	TGCAGTGCACACCAGGCAGATACGCAGTATTTT	CSAHQADTQYF
TRBV25-1	TRBD1	.	TRBJ2-1	TGTGCCAGCAGTGGTTTCGGGACAGGGGGGAATGAGCAGTTCTTC	CASSGFGTGGNEQFF
TRBV11-3	TRBD1	once	TRBJ2-1	TGTGCCAGCAGCTTAGATCAGGGGGTAGCGTACAATGAGCAGTTCTTC	CASSLDQGVAYNEQFF
TRBV7-2	.	once	TRBJ1-5	TGTGCCAGCAGCTTATCGGCTGACAGAGTCCAGCCCCAGCATTTT	CASSLSADRVQPQHF
TRBV28	TRBD2	.	TRBJ2-1	TGTGCCAGCAGACTCCCTAGCGGGAGTCGTCGTGTCTACAATGAGCAGTTCTTC	CASRLPSGSRRVYNEQFF
TRBV15	TRBD1	.	TRBJ1-4	TGTGCCACCAGCAGAAAAAATGTGGAGGGGACAGTTAATGAAAAACTGTTTTTT	CATSRKNVEGTVNEKLFF
TRBV21-1	.	.	TRBJ1-1	TGTGCCAGCAGCAAAAATTACCTACAGGGGCTCGGGGGCACTGAAGCTTTCTTT	CASSKNYLQGLGGTEAFF
TRBV5-1	TRBD2	.	TRBJ2-6	TGCGCCAGCAGCTTACTAGCGGGAGGGCCTGGGGCCAACGTCCTGACTTTC	CASSLLAGGPGANVLTF
TRBV2	.	.	TRBJ1-2	TGTGCCAGCAGTGATTTAAGAGAGATGCTCAACTATGGCTACACCTTC	CASSDLREMLNYGYTF
TRBV5-1	TRBD1	once	TRBJ1-1	TGCGCCAGCAGCTTATCCGGGACAGGGGGTGCCACTGAAGCTTTCTTT	CASSLSGTGGATEAFF
TRBV2	TRBD1	few	TRBJ2-7	TGTGCCAGCACCGCCTTTAGACAGGGGGCGAGCTACGAGCAGTACTTC	CASTAFRQGASYEQYF
TRBV19	TRBD2	.	TRBJ2-7	TGTGCCAGTAGTATTTTACTAAGCGGGAGTTACGAGCAGTACTTC	CASSILLSGSYEQYF
TRBV7-9	TRBD1	.	TRBJ1-6	TGTGCCAGCAGCTCCCCGGGACAGGGGCCGAAAAATTCACCCCTCCACTTT	CASSSPGQGPKNSPLHF
TRBV4-2	.	.	TRBJ2-5	TGTGCCAGCAGCCAAGATATCCAAGAGACCCAGTACTTC	CASSQDIQETQYF
TRBV30	.	once	TRBJ2-3	TGTGCCTGCAGGAGGGCGAGCACAGATACGCAGTATTTT	CACRRASTDTQYF
TRBV7-9	.	few	TRBJ2-7	TGTGCCAGCAGCCCACGGAGCGGGTACGAGCAGTACTTC	CASSPRSGYEQYF
TRBV29-1	TRBD2	.	TRBJ2-7	TGCAGCGTTGGAGCGGGAGGGTACGAGCAGTACTTC	CSVGAGGYEQYF
TRBV5-1	TRBD2	.	TRBJ2-3	TGCGCCAGCAGCTCCCGAGGCGGGACTAGCGGCCTGGATACGCAGTATTTT	CASSSRGGTSGLDTQYF
TRBV4-1	TRBD2	once	TRBJ2-1	TGCGCCAGCAGCCGCGGGACTAGCTGGCGACCCGAGCAGTTCTTC	CASSRGTSWRPEQFF
TRBV7-2	TRBD1	few	TRBJ1-1	TGTGCCAGCAGCGAACGACAGGGGCGCATGAACACTGAAGCTTTCTTT	CASSERQGRMNTEAFF